The sequence of this T cell receptor beta chain was determined in a study of shared clonotypes between healthy human individuals (dated by TCRdb to 2020 to 2021). For the wider study: The cohort comprised two women and a few men aged 18 to 49 years. Between about 0.8 and 9 billion PBMCs per donor were obtained by leukapheresis. Libraries were prepared and TCR repertoires were sequenced by different laboratories using diverse techniques, in order to increase sequencing depth and limit assay-specific biases. The study deeply sequenced blood TCR repertoires of 5 or 6 healthy adults to estimate repertoire size and the extent of clonotype sharing between individuals. Per donor, three plates each were used for CD4 naive and CD4 memory, two for CD8 naive, and one for CD8 memory.

Turning to this clone: The antigen this receptor binds is unknown. Base quality data are lacking; no much larger clone is found one base away.

Using the deep immunoSEQ assay, multiplex PCR amplified TCR CDR3 regions from genomic DNA. Extracted genomic DNA from each cell subset was distributed evenly across all wells of several immunoSEQ 96-well plates, and each plate was treated as a replicate. For sorted subsets, each replicate PCR was loaded with 200 to 250 ng genomic DNA, equivalent to 30,000 or so T cell genomes. The purified libraries were quantified using a Qubit 3.0 fluorometer, sized with a Bioanalyzer 2100, and then quantified again using the KAPA Library Quantification kit. Every immunoSEQ 96-well plate was sequenced on a separate single-read 150-cycle Illumina NextSeq 550 flow cell. As for the authors' bioinformatics: Because only junctional sequences without quality scores were contained in the immunoSEQ output, filtering matching that applied to full-length reads could not be performed. Sequences were annotated with PyIR, a Python wrapper for IgBLAST v1.9, using IMGT germline references to assign V/J genes and CDR3. Reads with weak V/J assignments (E-value above 1e-6), missing CDR3, stop codons, out-of-frame junctions, or ambiguous translated residues were removed. V3J clonotypes were defined as sequences sharing an identical inferred V gene, J gene, and CDR3 amino acid sequence. Percentage overlap between repertoires was calculated by dividing the number of shared unique clonotypes by the size of the smaller repertoire. RTK rarefaction, the Chao1 estimator, and Recon v2.1 estimates of unobserved clonotypes were used to assess repertoire richness. Generation probabilities were computed with OLGA for all TCRbeta clonotypes obtained by the gDNA method from a handful of donors. TCRdb limited this immuneACCESS table to in-frame rearrangements with V and J called. A share of clones is missing; checked studies link under half to unresolved V genes, and the rest is unexplained. From that table come the V and J calls and clone size; the DNA was used to work out D and trimming. A total of some 2,100,000 clones appear in this sample, about 93% of them only once. The ten largest clonotypes hold 1.5% to 2% of the sample.

CD8 naive samples were CD45RO-negative cells positively selected for CCR7, giving a CD45RA+CCR7+ population that excluded TemRA cells. The donors were healthy, HIV-negative adults who had no recently reported acute infections or vaccinations. All donors were Caucasian adults living in Nashville, Tennessee, USA. After blood collection by leukapheresis, PBMCs were isolated using Ficoll-Histopaque density gradient centrifugation and then cryopreserved in the vapor phase of liquid nitrogen. Purity and quantity of every magnetically sorted T cell population were checked by analytical flow cytometry. Each sorted fraction had its genomic DNA isolated and then quantified by UV absorbance on a Nanodrop 2000c. Beyond this particular receptor, the publication reports: When a handful of donors were compared, the shared fraction of clonotypes was around 5% for naive CD4, 3.5% for naive CD8, 2.3% for memory CD4, and around 0.37% for memory CD8. Higher generation probabilities were observed for clonotypes shared by all four sorted-subset donors than for non-shared clonotypes. Because the study included a small number of donors, the genetic and exposure-history diversity represented was limited. Naive subsets generally had larger estimated clonotype richness than memory subsets. Even with the large sequencing depth, rarefaction of the sorted-subset datasets indicated that sequencing was incomplete. Only blood was sampled, and tissue TCR repertoires likely differ from those in blood. Pairwise subsampling led to the expectation that sequencing depth would affect the degree of clonotype sharing among donors.

The sample taken for sequencing was naive CD8+ T cells from PBMCs. The meaning of the sample's cell subset or site label: CD45RA+CCR7+. The sequence was collected from a young man in good health. Some clones in this sample may be carry-over from other donors' samples.

The bases read TGTGCCAGCAGTGAGAGGGGGCCAAGGACGGTAGGCTACACCTTC. This translates into CASSERGPRTVGYTF. The rearrangement combines TRBV6-1 with TRBJ1-2; 7 central bases correspond to TRBD1. From the germline V gene, CDR1 is MNHNS and CDR2 is SASEGT. From cysteine to phenylalanine, the CDR3 is 15 amino acids long. The only DNA kept is the CDR3, 45 bases in frame from the first base. V loses 3 bases at its end and J loses 8 bases; junction bases beyond the gene matches: 12.